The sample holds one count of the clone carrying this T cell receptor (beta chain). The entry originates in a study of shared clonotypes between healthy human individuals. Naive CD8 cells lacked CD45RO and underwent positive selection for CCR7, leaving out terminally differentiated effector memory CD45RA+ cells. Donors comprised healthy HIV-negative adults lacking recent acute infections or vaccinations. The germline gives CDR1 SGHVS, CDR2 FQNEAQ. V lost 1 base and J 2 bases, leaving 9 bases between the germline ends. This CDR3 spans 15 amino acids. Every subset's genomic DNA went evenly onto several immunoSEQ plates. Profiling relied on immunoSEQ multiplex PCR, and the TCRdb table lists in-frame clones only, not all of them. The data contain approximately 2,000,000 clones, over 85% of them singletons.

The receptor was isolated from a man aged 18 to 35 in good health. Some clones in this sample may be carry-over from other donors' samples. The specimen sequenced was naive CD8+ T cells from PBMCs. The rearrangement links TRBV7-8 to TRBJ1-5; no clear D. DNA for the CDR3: TGTGCCAGCAGCTTAGGGCAGGACCGCAATCAGCCCCAGCATTTT. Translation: CASSLGQDRNQPQHF.